The entry below describes one T cell receptor beta chain. Its cognate antigen is unknown. The sample comes from a study of OX40 agonist ivuxolimab in advanced cancers. The overall study: Patients with hepatocellular carcinoma, melanoma, renal cell or head and neck cancer made up the dose-escalation patients. Study-wide results and limits: Certain nonresponders likewise exhibited a low normalized T-cell clonal expansion.

Data came from immunoSEQ multiplex PCR; TCRdb stores just in-frame clones and leaves some out. The sample consists of tens of thousands of clones, roughly 85% of them appearing once. The CDR3 consists of 16 residues. V lost 2 bases and J 2 bases, leaving 13 bases between the germline ends. Germline-derived CDR1 and CDR2 are LGHNA and YSLEER. The chain links TRBV4-3 to TRBJ1-5; D is ambiguous. The sequence came from an adult with an advanced solid tumor such as melanoma, head and neck, liver or kidney cancer. The starting material was CD4+ or CD8+ T cells sorted from blood, obtained in a trial of the OX40 agonist ivuxolimab. DNA of the CDR3: TGCGCCAGCAGCCAAAACAGACCCATCGGCAATCAGCCCCAGCATTTT. It encodes CASSQNRPIGNQPQHF.